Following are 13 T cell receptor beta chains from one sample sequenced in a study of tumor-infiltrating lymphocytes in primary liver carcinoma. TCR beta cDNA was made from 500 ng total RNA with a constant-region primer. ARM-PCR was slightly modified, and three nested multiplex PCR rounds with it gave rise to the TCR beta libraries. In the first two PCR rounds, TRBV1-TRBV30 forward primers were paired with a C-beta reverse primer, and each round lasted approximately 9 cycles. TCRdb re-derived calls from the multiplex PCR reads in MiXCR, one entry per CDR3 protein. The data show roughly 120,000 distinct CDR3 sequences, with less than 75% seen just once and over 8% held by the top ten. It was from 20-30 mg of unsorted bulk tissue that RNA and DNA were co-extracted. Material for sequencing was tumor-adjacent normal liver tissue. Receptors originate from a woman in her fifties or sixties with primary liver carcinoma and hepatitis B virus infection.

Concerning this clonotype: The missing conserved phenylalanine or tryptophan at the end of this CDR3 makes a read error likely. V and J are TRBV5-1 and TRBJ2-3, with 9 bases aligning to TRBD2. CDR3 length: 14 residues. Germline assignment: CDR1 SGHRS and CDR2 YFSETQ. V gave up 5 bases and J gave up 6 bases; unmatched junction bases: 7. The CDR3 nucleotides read TGCGCCAGCAGTGACAGCGGGAGGTCCGATACGCAGTATTCT. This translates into CASSDSGRSDTQYS.

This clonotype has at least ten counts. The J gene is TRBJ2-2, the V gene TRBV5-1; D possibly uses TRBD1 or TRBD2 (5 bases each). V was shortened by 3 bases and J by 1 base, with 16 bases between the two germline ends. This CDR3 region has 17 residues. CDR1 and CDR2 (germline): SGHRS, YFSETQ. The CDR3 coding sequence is TGCGCCAGCAGCTATTCGGGACGGAACTTGAACACCGGGGAGCTGTTTTTT. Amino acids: CASSYSGRNLNTGELFF. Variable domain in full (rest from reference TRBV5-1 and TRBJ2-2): KAGVTQTPRYLIKTRGQQVTLSCSPISGHRSVSWYQQTPGQGLQFLFEYFSETQRNKGNFPGRFSGRQFSNSRSEMNVSTLELGDSALYLCASSYSGRNLNTGELFFGEGSRLTVL.

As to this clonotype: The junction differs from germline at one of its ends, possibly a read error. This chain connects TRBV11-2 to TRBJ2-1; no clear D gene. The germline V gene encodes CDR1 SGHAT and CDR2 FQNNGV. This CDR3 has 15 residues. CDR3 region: CSSRQLWPSYNEQFF. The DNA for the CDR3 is TGTTCCAGCAGACAATTATGGCCCTCCTACAATGAGCAGTTCTTC.

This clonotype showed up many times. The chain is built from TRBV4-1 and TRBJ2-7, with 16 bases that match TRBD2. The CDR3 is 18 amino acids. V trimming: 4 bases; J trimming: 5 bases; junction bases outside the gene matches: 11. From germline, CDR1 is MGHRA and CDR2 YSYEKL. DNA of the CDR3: TGCGCCAGCAGCCGTTATGGGACTAGCGGGAGGGCCGTCCACGAGCAGTACTTC. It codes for CASSRYGTSGRAVHEQYF.

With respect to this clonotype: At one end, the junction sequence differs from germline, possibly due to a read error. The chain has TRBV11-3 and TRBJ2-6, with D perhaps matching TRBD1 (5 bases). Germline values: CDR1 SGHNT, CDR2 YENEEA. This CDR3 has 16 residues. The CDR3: CASSTRQGTGANALTF. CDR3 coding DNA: TGTGCCAGCAGCACGAGGCAAGGAACTGGGGCCAACGCCCTGACTTTC.

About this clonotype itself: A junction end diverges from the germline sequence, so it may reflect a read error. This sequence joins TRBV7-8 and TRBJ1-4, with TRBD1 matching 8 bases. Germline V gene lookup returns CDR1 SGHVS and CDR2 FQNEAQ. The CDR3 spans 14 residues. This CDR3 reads CASSSQGGEEKLFF. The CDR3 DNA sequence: TGTGCTAGCAGCTCACAGGGGGGAGAGGAAAAACTGTTTTTT.

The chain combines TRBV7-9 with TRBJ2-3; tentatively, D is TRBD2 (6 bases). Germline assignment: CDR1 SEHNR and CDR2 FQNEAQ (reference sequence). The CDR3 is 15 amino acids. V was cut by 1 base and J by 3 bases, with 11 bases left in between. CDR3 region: CASSLDEGTTDTQYF. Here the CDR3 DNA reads TGTGCCAGCAGCTTAGACGAAGGGACTACAGATACGCAGTATTTT.

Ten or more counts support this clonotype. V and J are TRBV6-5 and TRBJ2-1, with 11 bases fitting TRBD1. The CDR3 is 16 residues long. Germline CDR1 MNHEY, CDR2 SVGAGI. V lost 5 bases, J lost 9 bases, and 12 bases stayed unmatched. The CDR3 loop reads CASSPARTGGGSEQFF. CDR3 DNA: TGTGCCAGCAGTCCAGCCAGGACAGGGGGCGGGAGTGAGCAGTTCTTC.

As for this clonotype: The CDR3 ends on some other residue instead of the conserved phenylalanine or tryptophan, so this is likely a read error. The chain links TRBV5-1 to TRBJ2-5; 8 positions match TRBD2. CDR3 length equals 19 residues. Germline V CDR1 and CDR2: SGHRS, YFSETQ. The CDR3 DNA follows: TGCGCCAGCAACTTGCGGACCAGGGTCACTAGCGGAGGCCAAGAGACCCAGTACCTC. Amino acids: CASNLRTRVTSGGQETQYL.

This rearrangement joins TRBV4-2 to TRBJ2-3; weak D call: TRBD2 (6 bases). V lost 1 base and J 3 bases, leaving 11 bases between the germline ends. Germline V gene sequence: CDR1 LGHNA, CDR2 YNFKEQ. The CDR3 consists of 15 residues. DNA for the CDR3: TGTGCCAGCAGCCAAGGACTAGTCGGGACAGATACGCAGTATTTT. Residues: CASSQGLVGTDTQYF.

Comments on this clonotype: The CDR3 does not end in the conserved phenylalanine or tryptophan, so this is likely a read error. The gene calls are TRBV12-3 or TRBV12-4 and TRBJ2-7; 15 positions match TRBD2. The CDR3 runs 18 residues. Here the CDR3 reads CASSFGRTSGRVSYEQYL. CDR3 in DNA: TGTGCCAGCAGTTTCGGAAGGACTAGCGGGAGGGTTTCATACGAACAGTACTTG.

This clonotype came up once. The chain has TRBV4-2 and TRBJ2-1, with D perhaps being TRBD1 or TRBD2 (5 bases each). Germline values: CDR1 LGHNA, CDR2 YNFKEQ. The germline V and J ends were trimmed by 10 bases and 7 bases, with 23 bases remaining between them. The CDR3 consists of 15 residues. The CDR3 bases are TGTGCCAACAGTCTAGGGACCTTACGCGGGAATGAGCAGTTCTTC. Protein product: CANSLGTLRGNEQFF.

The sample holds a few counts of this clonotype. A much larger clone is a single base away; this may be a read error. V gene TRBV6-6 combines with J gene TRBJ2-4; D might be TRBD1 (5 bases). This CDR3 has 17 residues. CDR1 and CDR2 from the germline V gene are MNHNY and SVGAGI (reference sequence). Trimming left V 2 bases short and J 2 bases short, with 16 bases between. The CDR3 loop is CASSYGAARITKNIQYF. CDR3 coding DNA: TGTGCCAGCAGTTACGGGGCGGCAAGAATCACCAAAAACATTCAGTACTTC.